The rows below give T cell receptor beta chains drawn from one sample of a study of immune heterogeneity within non-small cell lung tumors. Each CDR3 protein is one row after TCRdb ran MiXCR on the multiplex PCR reads. The sample records 14,000 to 15,000 distinct CDR3 sequences, around 28% being singletons. The sample was lung tumor tissue. These receptors came from a man in his forties with non-small cell lung cancer. CDR3s include the opening cysteine and the closing phenylalanine or tryptophan.

CDR3 | J | V
CASGGDSFYEQYF | TRBJ2-7 | TRBV11-2
CASKTGTGGLSTSPLHF | TRBJ1-6 | TRBV6-2/TRBV6-3
CASKDITEQYF | TRBJ2-7 | TRBV28
CASSRGQKETQYF | TRBJ2-5 | TRBV7-3
CATSPPTLMNTEAFF | TRBJ1-1 | TRBV15
CASSPGTGVHNSPLHF | TRBJ1-6 | TRBV28
CASTLQNGHGYTF | TRBJ1-2 | TRBV19
CASSATTDTQYF | TRBJ2-3 | TRBV5-1
CASTVRTGVSQPQHF | TRBJ1-5 | TRBV19
CASRLGGGTEAFF | TRBJ1-1 | TRBV11-2
CASRGQAHNQPQHF | TRBJ1-5 | TRBV2
CASSLVGGNTEAFF | TRBJ1-1 | TRBV5-1
CASSLGQGQETQYF | TRBJ2-5 | TRBV7-9
CASSFLWSAEAYEQYF | TRBJ2-7 | TRBV5-5
CASRGFDGYTF | TRBJ1-2 | TRBV2
CASSPPGAPSLHF | TRBJ1-6 | TRBV28
CAISGGLEDQETQYF | TRBJ2-5 | TRBV10-3
CATSERTESYEQYF | TRBJ2-7 | TRBV5-1
CASGDSGSSYNEQFF | TRBJ2-1 | TRBV3-1
CASSIGTGTDTQYF | TRBJ2-3 | TRBV6-1
CASSAGTSVREQETQYF | TRBJ2-5 | TRBV6-1
CASSADRGHEKLFF | TRBJ1-4 | TRBV7-9
CASSLVAGSTTDKQYF | TRBJ2-3 | TRBV7-6
CATSGQGLAGGTGELFF | TRBJ2-2 | TRBV24-1
CADRRGPKETQYF | TRBJ2-5 | TRBV19
CASSGAFQGEQFF | TRBJ2-1 | TRBV18
CASSLEGTGGSQPQHF | TRBJ1-5 | TRBV12-3/TRBV12-4
CSARNRGYGYTF | TRBJ1-2 | TRBV20-1
CASSPPSTELANSPLHF | TRBJ1-6 | TRBV18
CASSVTGNTEAFF | TRBJ1-1 | TRBV6-1
CSAPGEAPTEAFF | TRBJ1-1 | TRBV20-1
CASSIPGQGGRFLGGYTF | TRBJ1-2 | TRBV19
CASTTPMNTEAFF | TRBJ1-1 | TRBV25-1
CASSASGTHGGEQYF | TRBJ2-7 | TRBV25-1
CASSYFGSVYEQYF | TRBJ2-7 | TRBV6-2/TRBV6-3
CSATTIQGRRTEAFF | TRBJ1-1 | TRBV20-1
CASTGGATNEKLFF | TRBJ1-4 | TRBV6-1
CASSVRTEIYGYTF | TRBJ1-2 | TRBV3-1
CASSLGGSSSPLHF | TRBJ1-6 | TRBV5-8
CASSIGRGGYTEAFF | TRBJ1-1 | TRBV19
CSAELAGLGDTQNF | TRBJ2-3 | TRBV20-1
CASSLGRSQYF | TRBJ2-5 | TRBV7-6
CASSYSVGAPAYEQYF | TRBJ2-7 | TRBV6-5